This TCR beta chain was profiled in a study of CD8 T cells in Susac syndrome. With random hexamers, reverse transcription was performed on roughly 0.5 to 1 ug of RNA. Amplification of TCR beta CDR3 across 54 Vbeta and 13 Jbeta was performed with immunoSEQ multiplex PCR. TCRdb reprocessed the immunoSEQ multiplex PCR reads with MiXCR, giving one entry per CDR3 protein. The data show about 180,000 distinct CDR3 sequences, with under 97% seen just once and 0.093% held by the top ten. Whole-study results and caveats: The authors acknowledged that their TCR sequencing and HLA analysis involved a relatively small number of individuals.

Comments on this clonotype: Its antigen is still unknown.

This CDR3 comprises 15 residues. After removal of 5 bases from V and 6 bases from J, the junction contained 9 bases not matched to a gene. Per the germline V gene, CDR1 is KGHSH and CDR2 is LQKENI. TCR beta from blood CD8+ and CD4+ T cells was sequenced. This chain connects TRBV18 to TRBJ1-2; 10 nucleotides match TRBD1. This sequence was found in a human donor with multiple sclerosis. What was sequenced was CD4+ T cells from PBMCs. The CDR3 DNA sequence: TGTGCCAGCTCATCATCCATGGGACAGGGGCATGGCTACACCTTC. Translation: CASSSSMGQGHGYTF.